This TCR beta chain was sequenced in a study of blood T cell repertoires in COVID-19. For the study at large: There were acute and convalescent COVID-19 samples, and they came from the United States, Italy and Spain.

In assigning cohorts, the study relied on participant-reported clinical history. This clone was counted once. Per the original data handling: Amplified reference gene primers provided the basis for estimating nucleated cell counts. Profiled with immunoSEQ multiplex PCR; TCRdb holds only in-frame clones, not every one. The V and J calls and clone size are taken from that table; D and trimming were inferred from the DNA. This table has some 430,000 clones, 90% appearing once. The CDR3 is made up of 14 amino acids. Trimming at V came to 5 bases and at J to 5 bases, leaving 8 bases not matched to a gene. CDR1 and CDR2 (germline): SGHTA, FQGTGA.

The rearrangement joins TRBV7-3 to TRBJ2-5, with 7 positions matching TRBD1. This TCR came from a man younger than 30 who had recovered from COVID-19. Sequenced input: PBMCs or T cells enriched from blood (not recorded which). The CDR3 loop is CASSETGKSETQYF. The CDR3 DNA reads TGTGCCAGCAGCGAGACAGGGAAATCTGAGACCCAGTACTTC.